These 19 T cell receptor beta chains originate from one sample sequenced in a study of tumor-infiltrating lymphocytes in primary liver carcinoma. Researchers generated TCR beta cDNA from roughly 500 ng of total RNA, relying on a constant-region primer. Slightly modified ARM-PCR with three nested multiplex PCR rounds yielded TCR beta libraries. The first two PCR rounds, around 11 cycles each, used TRBV1-TRBV30 forward primers and a C-beta reverse primer. TCRdb reprocessed the multiplex PCR reads via MiXCR and lists one record per CDR3 protein. The sample contains approximately 300,000 distinct CDR3 sequences, approximately 65% of which appear only once. The study extracted blood RNA from unsorted whole blood and also extracted germline DNA. The sequencing sample was made of peripheral blood. These receptor sequences come from a man between 40 and 49 years old with primary liver carcinoma and hepatitis B virus infection.

As concerns this clonotype: The junction differs from germline at one of its ends, possibly a read error. This chain connects TRBV11-2 to TRBJ2-1; 8 bases fit TRBD2. Germline CDR1 is SGHAT and CDR2 is FQNNGV. The CDR3 is made up of 15 amino acids. The CDR3 here is CASSQGLGYGDEHFF. The CDR3 DNA reads as TGTGCCAGCAGCCAGGGACTAGGGTATGGTGATGAGCACTTCTTC. Complete variable domain (other parts from reference TRBV11-2 and TRBJ2-1): EAGVAQSPRYKIIEKRQSVAFWCNPISGHATLYWYQQILGQGPKLLIQFQNNGVVDDSQLPKDRFSAERLKGVDSTLKIQPAKLEDSAVYLCASSQGLGYGDEHFFGPGTRLTVL.

In regard to this clonotype: A much larger clone lies one base from this, so it may be a read error. The rearrangement links TRBV10-3 to TRBJ1-5, with a weak D call TRBD1 (5 bases). Trimming shortened V by 10 bases and J by 3 bases, and 19 bases separated the two germline ends. The CDR3 has 15 residues. The germline V gene encodes CDR1 ENHRY and CDR2 SYGVKD. CDR3: CASRSGLEDNQPQHF. The DNA for the CDR3 is TGTGCCAGTCGTTCAGGGTTGGAGGACAATCAGCCCCAGCATTTT.

This clonotype came up a few times. A much larger clone differs by one base, so this may be a read error. V usage is TRBV6-5 and J usage is TRBJ2-1; 7 bases are a match to TRBD1. Germline lookup yields CDR1 MNHEY and CDR2 SVGAGI. CDR3 size: 15 residues. The CDR3 reads CVSSYAGQANNEQFF. The CDR3 DNA is TGTGTCAGCAGTTACGCCGGACAGGCGAACAATGAGCAGTTCTTC.

Note on this clonotype: A clone one base away is much larger, so this may be a read error. This chain uses TRBV5-4 with TRBJ2-1, with a possible D match to TRBD1 (6 bases). CDR3 length: 15 residues. Germline lookup yields CDR1 SGHNT and CDR2 YYREEE (reference sequence). This chain's CDR3 is CASSFQGPRYNKQFF. The CDR3 nucleotides are TGTGCCAGCAGCTTTCAGGGGCCTAGATACAATAAGCAGTTCTTC.

V gene TRBV6-1 combines with J gene TRBJ2-7; 7 nucleotides line up with TRBD1. Per germline, CDR1 MNHNS and CDR2 SASEGT. Germline trimming cut 6 bases from V and 1 base from J; bases unmatched to any gene: 6. This CDR3 is built from 14 residues. The CDR3 sequence: CASRVTGASYEQYF. In DNA form, the CDR3 reads TGTGCCAGCAGGGTTACAGGGGCGTCCTACGAGCAGTACTTC.

This clonotype rates as medium-sized. The J gene is TRBJ2-7, the V gene TRBV10-2, with D uncertain. V lost 4 bases to trimming and J lost 3 bases, with 10 bases between them. Per germline, CDR1 WSHSY and CDR2 SAAADI. There are 13 residues in the CDR3. DNA of the CDR3: TGCGCCAGCAGTGGGGCACTCTACTACGAGCAGTACTTC. It translates to CASSGALYYEQYF.

About this clonotype: With a much larger clone just one base away, this may be a read error. V gene TRBV29-1 combines with J gene TRBJ2-1; perhaps TRBD2 as D (6 bases). Trimming took off 3 bases at V and 16 bases at J, with 16 bases between the two ends. The CDR3 runs to 11 residues. The V gene's germline CDR1 is SQVTM and CDR2 ANQGSEA. The chain's CDR3 is CSVDMGGTIFF. For the CDR3, the DNA is TGCAGCGTTGATATGGGGGGTACCATATTCTTC.

As regards this clonotype: A much more abundant neighbour one base away suggests this may be a read error. The rearrangement links TRBV6-5 to TRBJ2-5, with D possibly matching TRBD2 (6 bases). Germline lookup yields CDR1 MNHEY and CDR2 SVGAGI. The germline V and J ends were trimmed by 6 bases and 9 bases, with 14 bases remaining between them. The CDR3 runs to 12 residues. The CDR3 here is CASSQIRGSQYF. In DNA form, the CDR3 reads TGTGCCAGCAGCCAGATTCGGGGGTCCCAGTACTTC.

This clonotype occurred a few times. The chain links TRBV5-6 to TRBJ1-5; 10 positions agree with TRBD1. Unmatched junction bases numbered 12, after V lost 2 bases and J lost 7 bases. The CDR3 consists of 17 residues. The V gene's germline CDR1 is SGHDT and CDR2 YYEEEE. The CDR3: CASSFGDRGLESQPQHF. CDR3 nucleotides: TGTGCCAGCAGCTTTGGGGACAGGGGCTTGGAATCGCAGCCCCAGCATTTT.

The chain links TRBV11-2 to TRBJ2-7; 9 bases match TRBD1. The CDR3 contains 16 residues. Losses at the gene ends were 3 bases for V and 6 bases for J; bases not matched to a gene: 12. Germline lookup yields CDR1 SGHAT and CDR2 FQNNGV. This CDR3 reads CASSFIQGAIHIEQYF. The DNA of the CDR3 is TGTGCCAGCAGCTTTATACAGGGGGCCATACATATCGAGCAGTACTTC.

This clonotype was observed a few times. This may arise from a read error, as a much more abundant clone is one base away. The chain recombines TRBV29-1 with TRBJ2-1, with D tentatively TRBD2 (5 bases). The length of the CDR3 is 13 residues. CDR1 is SQVTM, CDR2 ANQGSEA, per germline. Written as DNA, the CDR3 is TGCAACGTTGACCCCGGGAAACGCAATGAGCAGTTCTTC. Its translation is CNVDPGKRNEQFF.

With respect to this clonotype: One end of the junction does not line up with germline, which may come from a read error. The chain links TRBV30 to TRBJ2-7; no reliable D call. Germline V gives CDR1 GTSNPN, CDR2 SVGIG (reference sequence). The CDR3 is 11 residues long. DNA for the CDR3: TGTGCCCGGAGTGCGATTGGGGAGCAGTACTTC. It encodes CARSAIGEQYF.

This chain connects TRBV5-1 to TRBJ2-1; possibly TRBD1 or TRBD2 for D (7 bases each). Trimming shortened V by 2 bases and J by 7 bases, and 22 bases separated the two germline ends. Germline lookup yields CDR1 SGHRS and CDR2 YFSETQ. This CDR3 region has 17 residues. The CDR3 region has the DNA TGCGCCAGCAGCTTACCCAGGGGGGGCAAGGCGGTAAATGAGCAGTTCTTC. Its translation: CASSLPRGGKAVNEQFF.

This clonotype was recorded once. A clone one base away is much larger, so this may be a read error. V and J are TRBV4-2 and TRBJ2-1; 10 bases match TRBD2. The CDR3 consists of 16 residues. Germline values: CDR1 LGHNA, CDR2 YNFKEQ. V lost 4 bases, J lost 8 bases, and 11 bases stayed unmatched. CDR3 DNA: TGTGCCAGCAGCCCGGTACTAGCGGGAAAGGGGGATGAGCAGTTCTTC. It yields the protein CASSPVLAGKGDEQFF.

This clonotype was observed a single time. At one end, the junction sequence differs from germline, possibly due to a read error. This chain links TRBV6-5 with TRBJ2-1; 8 bases are a match to TRBD2. The CDR3 sequence is 19 residues long. Per the germline V gene, CDR1 is MNHEY and CDR2 is SVGAGI. CDR3 in DNA: TGTGCCAACAGTTACCCTCGGGCAGGACTAGCTCCCTCCTACAATGAGCAGTTCTTC. It encodes CANSYPRAGLAPSYNEQFF.

This clonotype was seen at least ten times. The gene calls are TRBV11-1 and TRBJ2-7; 12 nucleotides agree with TRBD1. Trimming cost V 5 bases and J 1 base; bases outside gene matches: 9. The germline gives CDR1 SGHAT, CDR2 FQDESV (reference sequence). The CDR3 extends over 17 amino acids. CDR3 nucleotides: TGTGCCAGCAGCACTAGTCCGGGACAGGGGGCGTCCTACGAGCAGTACTTC. Its translation is CASSTSPGQGASYEQYF. The full variable domain, with the rest looked up from reference TRBV11-1 and TRBJ2-7, is EAEVAQSPRYKITEKSQAVAFWCDPISGHATLYWYRQILGQGPELLVQFQDESVVDDSQLPKDRFSAERLKGVDSTLKIQPAELGDSAMYLCASSTSPGQGASYEQYFGPGTRLTVT.

Of note for this clonotype: A clone one base away is much larger, so this may be a read error. The chain joins TRBV12-3 or TRBV12-4 to TRBJ2-7, with D tentatively TRBD2 (5 bases). The CDR3 is 14 residues long. V gave up 3 bases and J gave up 3 bases, with 12 bases separating them. The CDR3 protein is CASSFGGEGYEQYF. DNA of the CDR3: TGTGCCAGCAGTTTTGGAGGCGAGGGCTACGAGCAGTACTTC.

The rearrangement links TRBV6-1 to TRBJ2-7; TRBD2 agrees at 14 bases. The V segment lost 4 bases and the J segment 2 bases; nucleotides outside the gene matches: 7. The CDR3 loop spans 17 amino acids. Germline CDR1 and CDR2: MNHNS and SASEGT. The CDR3 coding sequence is TGTGCCAGCAGTGGAGGACCGGGACTAGCGGGAGCCTACGAGCAGTACTTC. Its translation: CASSGGPGLAGAYEQYF.

This clonotype came up many times. The V gene is TRBV12-3 or TRBV12-4, the J gene TRBJ2-1; D might be TRBD1 (5 bases). Trimming pared 4 bases from V and 7 bases from J, leaving 8 bases between. The CDR3 loop spans 12 amino acids. The CDR3, as DNA: TGTGCCAGCAGTTCGGACATTAATGAGCAGTTCTTC. Its translation: CASSSDINEQFF.